What follows describes a single T cell receptor beta chain. The sample is drawn from a study of blood T cell repertoires in COVID-19. Here immunoSEQ multiplex PCR was the method, and the copy in TCRdb shows in-frame clones only, minus some. The profile covers some 180,000 clones, with more than 80% appearing a single time and roughly 12% taken by the ten largest. This CDR3 region has 12 residues. Trimming left V 2 bases short and J 8 bases short, with 8 bases between. Germline CDR1 is LGHNT and CDR2 is FRNRAP. This sequence was found in a woman aged 80 or over with COVID-19, enrolled during active disease. The chain has TRBV12-5 and TRBJ2-3; D unclear. The sequenced sample consisted of peripheral blood. The CDR3 DNA reads as TGTGCTAGTGGTTTGTGGCTTTCTACGCAGTATTTT. Translation: CASGLWLSTQYF. The complete variable domain, with remaining parts taken from reference TRBV12-5 and TRBJ2-3, reads DARVTQTPRHKVTEMGQEVTMRCQPILGHNTVFWYRQTMMQGLELLAYFRNRAPLDDSGMPKDRFSAEMPDATLATLKIQPSEPRDSAVYFCASGLWLSTQYFGPGTRLTVL.